Following are 27 T cell receptor beta chains from one sample sequenced in a study of blood T cell repertoires in COVID-19. Method: immunoSEQ multiplex PCR; TCRdb's copy keeps in-frame clones and lacks some. The sample holds over 250,000 clones, 90% seen once. The sequencing sample was made of PBMCs or T cells enriched from blood (not recorded which). The receptors shown here come from a man in his sixties who had recovered from COVID-19.

This sequence joins TRBV10-2 and TRBJ1-1; TRBD1 agrees at 7 bases. CDR3 length equals 13 residues. Germline-derived CDR1 and CDR2 are WSHSY and SAAADI. Trimming at V came to 5 bases and at J to 6 bases, leaving 6 bases not matched to a gene. The CDR3 region is CASSNRGPAEAFF. The CDR3 DNA is TGCGCCAGCAGTAACAGGGGTCCCGCTGAAGCTTTCTTT.

The chain uses TRBV5-5 and TRBJ1-5, with D tentatively TRBD1 (6 bases). Germline V gene data show CDR1 as SGHKS and CDR2 as YYEKEE (reference sequence). There are 15 residues in the CDR3. Deletions cut 5 bases from V and 4 bases from J, with 16 bases between. The CDR3 DNA reads TGTGCCAGCAGTCTACAGGGTTTTAGGAATCAGCCCCAGCATTTT. Translation gives CASSLQGFRNQPQHF.

V and J are TRBV7-9 and TRBJ2-1, with 10 bases aligning to TRBD2. V was clipped by 3 bases and J by 12 bases; unmatched bases: 11. This CDR3 region has 15 residues. Per germline, CDR1 SEHNR and CDR2 FQNEAQ (reference sequence). CDR3 amino acids: CASSFPGLAGVRQFF. The DNA of the CDR3 is TGTGCCAGCAGCTTCCCCGGGCTAGCGGGAGTTAGGCAGTTCTTC. The variable domain in full, completed from reference TRBV7-9 and TRBJ2-1, reads DTGVSQNPRHKITKRGQNVTFRCDPISEHNRLYWYRQTLGQGPEFLTYFQNEAQLEKSRLLSDRFSAERPKGSFSTLEIQRTEQGDSAMYLCASSFPGLAGVRQFFGPGTRLTVL.

The chain carries TRBV4-3 and TRBJ1-1; 8 bases are a match to TRBD1. The V gene end was trimmed by 0 bases and the J gene end by 5 bases; junction bases not matched to a gene: 5. The CDR3 has 15 residues. Per germline, CDR1 LGHNA and CDR2 YSLEER. This CDR3 reads CASSQEDRGGTEAFF. The DNA of the CDR3 is TGCGCCAGCAGCCAAGAAGACAGGGGTGGAACTGAAGCTTTCTTT.

This clone was counted between two and nine times. The chain uses TRBV19 and TRBJ1-2; D not certain. Germline assignment: CDR1 LNHDA and CDR2 SQIVND (reference sequence). The CDR3 runs to 13 residues. The germline V and J ends were trimmed by 1 base and 5 bases, with 8 bases remaining between them. CDR3 coding DNA: TGTGCCAGTAGTATAGGGGGAGGGTATGGCTACACCTTC. This codes for CASSIGGGYGYTF.

The chain uses TRBV7-9 and TRBJ2-1; 11 nucleotides align to TRBD2. This CDR3 contains 15 residues. Per the germline V gene, CDR1 is SEHNR and CDR2 is FQNEAQ (reference sequence). Losses at the gene ends were 6 bases for V and 4 bases for J; bases not matched to a gene: 5. CDR3 sequence (DNA): TGTGCCAGCAGAACCGGGACTAGCGGATACAATGAGCAGTTCTTC. Protein: CASRTGTSGYNEQFF.

The genes are TRBV7-6 and TRBJ1-2, with 9 bases that match TRBD1. CDR1 SGHVS and CDR2 FNYEAQ come from the germline V gene. CDR3 length: 16 residues. V shed 2 bases and J 3 bases; nucleotides not matched to a gene: 7. The CDR3 DNA reads TGTGCCAGCAGCTTAATTACAGGGGGCACGGACTATGGCTACACCTTC. This encodes CASSLITGGTDYGYTF.

This chain links TRBV5-1 with TRBJ2-5; TRBD2 matches at 7 bases. The junction had 8 bases not matched to a gene; V was cut back by 7 bases and J by 5 bases. This CDR3 is 13 amino acids long. CDR1 and CDR2 (germline): SGHRS, YFSETQ. CDR3 nucleotide sequence: TGCGCCAGCGAGTTAGCGGGCGGGGAGACCCAGTACTTC. Its protein product is CASELAGGETQYF.

Here the CDR3 reads CASSQGGEFEQYF. CDR3 bases: TGTGCCAGCAGCCAAGGGGGGGAGTTCGAGCAGTACTTC. The chain combines TRBV4-2 with TRBJ2-7, with a possible D match to TRBD2 (6 bases). The CDR3 length is 13 residues. V was pared by 1 base and J by 6 bases, with 10 bases between. Germline V gene lookup returns CDR1 LGHNA and CDR2 YNFKEQ.

This CDR3 reads CASIRDRVSPLHF. The DNA of the CDR3 is TGTGCCAGCATCCGGGACAGGGTTTCACCCCTCCACTTT. The rearrangement links TRBV21-1 to TRBJ1-6; the D call of TRBD1 is as the table states it, not checked on the DNA. TRBV21-1 represents a pseudogene. This CDR3 region has 13 residues.

The chain carries TRBV19 and TRBJ1-5; D gene uncertain. The CDR3 is 12 residues long. Trimming took off 1 base at V and 5 bases at J, with 3 bases between the two ends. Looked up from germline, CDR1 is LNHDA and CDR2 is SQIVND (reference sequence). The CDR3 spells CASSIVYQPQHF. The CDR3 region has the DNA TGTGCCAGTAGTATAGTATATCAGCCCCAGCATTTT.

The chain recombines TRBV27 with TRBJ2-7; TRBD1 aligns across 10 bases. Per the germline V gene, CDR1 is MNHEY and CDR2 is SMNVEV (reference sequence). The CDR3 has 15 residues. V was clipped by 5 bases and J by 5 bases; unmatched bases: 9. The CDR3 sequence is CASSNRDRGRNEQYF. The CDR3 DNA reads TGTGCCAGCAGTAACAGGGACAGGGGAAGGAACGAGCAGTACTTC.

The chain combines TRBV30 with TRBJ1-2; 11 bases map to TRBD1. The V and J ends lost 4 bases and 7 bases, in that order; junction bases with no gene match: 8. Germline V gene data show CDR1 as GTSNPN and CDR2 as SVGIG (reference sequence). The CDR3 covers 14 residues. CDR3 in DNA: TGTGCCTGGAAGCCAGGGACAGGGGGTATTGGCTACACCTTC. Translated: CAWKPGTGGIGYTF. Variable domain in full (rest from reference TRBV30 and TRBJ1-2): SQTIHQWPATLVQPVGSPLSLECTVEGTSNPNLYWYRQAAGRGLQLLFYSVGIGQISSEVPQNLSASRPQDRQFILSSKKLLLSDSGFYLCAWKPGTGGIGYTFGSGTRLTVV.

The chain recombines TRBV10-3 with TRBJ1-1; 11 nucleotides line up with TRBD1. The V gene end was trimmed by 6 bases and the J gene end by 0 bases; junction bases not matched to a gene: 12. Germline CDR1 and CDR2: ENHRY and SYGVKD. This CDR3 contains 18 residues. The CDR3 loop is CAIRGLGQGAAMNTEAFF. The CDR3 DNA reads TGTGCCATCAGGGGACTTGGACAGGGGGCGGCGATGAACACTGAAGCTTTCTTT.

The rearrangement links TRBV12-5 to TRBJ1-5; D unclear. The V and J ends lost 6 bases and 9 bases respectively, with 9 bases between them. Germline values: CDR1 LGHNT, CDR2 FRNRAP. This CDR3 has 11 residues. The DNA for the CDR3 is TGTGCTAGTGGCCAACGGGGGCCCCAGCATTTT. Translating it yields CASGQRGPQHF.

The chain carries TRBV19 and TRBJ1-5; no firm D call. The V end was cut by 9 bases, the J end by 3 bases, with 15 bases between. The V gene's germline CDR1 is LNHDA and CDR2 SQIVND (reference sequence). The CDR3 runs 14 residues. The CDR3 is CASHPGETNQPQHF. In DNA, the CDR3 is TGTGCCAGCCACCCCGGGGAGACCAATCAGCCCCAGCATTTT.

The chain couples TRBV6-1 to TRBJ2-2, with a tentative D call TRBD2 (6 bases). Germline CDR1 MNHNS, CDR2 SASEGT. CDR3 length: 16 residues. V lost 3 bases, J lost 7 bases, and 18 bases lay in between. The chain's CDR3 is CASSDRVGGRIGELFF. DNA for the CDR3: TGTGCCAGCAGTGACAGGGTTGGGGGGAGGATCGGGGAGCTGTTTTTT.

This clone was seen only once. The CDR3 here is CASSNTDSGLEDTDTQYF. In DNA form, the CDR3 reads TGTGCCAGCAGCAATACTGATTCCGGACTAGAGGACACAGATACGCAGTATTTT. This chain connects TRBV7-9 to TRBJ2-3; 7 bases match TRBD2. V dropped 5 bases and J dropped 2; count of bases not matched to a gene: 16. Germline loops: CDR1 SEHNR, CDR2 FQNEAQ (reference sequence). The CDR3 consists of 18 residues.

The rearrangement uses TRBV29-1 and TRBJ1-1; D remains ambiguous. The length of the CDR3 is 12 residues. Between the trimmed V and J ends, which lost 7 bases and 4 bases, there was a span of 13 bases. Germline CDR1 and CDR2: SQVTM and ANQGSEA. The CDR3 spells CSGWRGSTEAFF. CDR3 nucleotide sequence: TGCAGCGGATGGCGGGGTAGCACTGAAGCTTTCTTT.

CDR3 bases: TGCGCCAGCAGCTTATATCGTCTAGGAAGGGGCAGCACAGATACGCAGTATTTT. Translated: CASSLYRLGRGSTDTQYF. The chain joins TRBV5-1 to TRBJ2-3; a weak D match, TRBD1 (5 bases). This CDR3 has 18 residues. Germline CDR1 is SGHRS and CDR2 is YFSETQ. Trimming pared 2 bases from V and 0 bases from J, leaving 19 bases between.

The rearrangement links TRBV7-9 to TRBJ1-6, with a possible D match to TRBD1 (6 bases). Germline lookup yields CDR1 SEHNR and CDR2 FQNEAQ (reference sequence). The CDR3 consists of 13 residues. V was shortened by 5 bases and J by 10 bases, with 12 bases between the two germline ends. CDR3 amino acids: CASSVTGISPLHF. The CDR3 DNA sequence: TGTGCCAGCAGCGTCACAGGGATCTCACCCCTCCACTTT.

The chain employs TRBV4-3 and TRBJ1-2, with a weak D call TRBD1 (5 bases). Trimming cost V 0 bases and J 0 bases, with 20 bases left between them. Looked up from germline, CDR1 is LGHNA and CDR2 is YSLEER. The CDR3 contains 19 residues. CDR3 nucleotides: TGCGCCAGCAGCCAAGATCCATCCGGTGTGCAGGGATCTAACTATGGCTACACCTTC. It specifies CASSQDPSGVQGSNYGYTF.

The genes are TRBV5-1 and TRBJ2-1, with TRBD2 matching 8 bases. After removal of 3 bases from V and 0 bases from J, the junction contained 5 bases not matched to a gene. CDR3 length: 16 amino acids. CDR1 and CDR2 from the germline V gene are SGHRS and YFSETQ. CDR3 in amino acids: CASSSSGRSSYNEQFF. The CDR3 coding sequence is TGCGCCAGCAGCTCTAGCGGGCGGAGCTCCTACAATGAGCAGTTCTTC.

Details on this clone: A read error may account for a junction end that differs from germline. The chain has TRBV6-1 and TRBJ2-7; TRBD2 is a possible D gene (7 bases). Per germline, CDR1 MNHNS and CDR2 SASEGT. This CDR3 has 14 residues. CDR3: CASSEARGQTGKDF. CDR3 in DNA: TGTGCCAGCAGTGAAGCGCGGGGGCAGACTGGTAAGGACTTC.

The chain uses TRBV4-2 and TRBJ2-7; 7 nucleotides match TRBD1. There are 15 residues in the CDR3. V dropped 4 bases and J dropped 3; count of bases not matched to a gene: 9. The V gene's germline CDR1 is LGHNA and CDR2 YNFKEQ. In nucleotides, the CDR3 is TGTGCCAGCAGCCTACGTCGGGACAGCAACTACGAGCAGTACTTC. It encodes CASSLRRDSNYEQYF.

The chain couples TRBV29-1 to TRBJ1-2; possible D gene TRBD1, 6 bases. The V gene's germline CDR1 is SQVTM and CDR2 ANQGSEA. Trimming removed 6 bases from V and 4 bases from J, with 33 bases in between. CDR3 length: 19 residues. This CDR3 is CSVANYKGQIARQTYGYTF. DNA of the CDR3: TGCAGCGTCGCAAACTATAAAGGACAGATCGCCCGACAGACCTATGGCTACACCTTC.

The V and J genes are TRBV14 and TRBJ2-3; D is unresolved. V lost 9 bases, J lost 1 base, and 11 bases lay in between. The CDR3 is 13 amino acids. CDR1 is SGHDN, CDR2 FVKESK, per germline. DNA of the CDR3: TGTGCCAGTGGTCGAGTTGGCACAGATACGCAGTATTTT. Translating gives CASGRVGTDTQYF.